This T cell receptor beta chain is drawn from a study of vaccination effects on CD4 cells after COVID-19. Sequenced by immunoSEQ multiplex PCR; TCRdb stores in-frame clones only, minus some. The sample lists about 39,000 clones; around two thirds were seen once. Germline V lookup: CDR1 MNHNY, CDR2 SVGAGI (reference sequence). V gave up 6 bases and J gave up 2 bases; unmatched junction bases: 6. The CDR3 has 14 residues. Having been cultured for less than 12 days, the cells underwent CD4+ T cell isolation. As their vaccination, participants received two doses of either BNT162b2 or mRNA-1273. Note on this clone: Its antigen is still unknown.

V gene TRBV6-6 combines with J gene TRBJ1-2; 7 positions match TRBD1. Sequencing used CD4+ T cells from PBMCs cultured without peptide, obtained after COVID-19 vaccination. The clonotype originates from a human donor who received a COVID-19 vaccine. This CDR3 reads CASSRLQGNYGYTF. The CDR3 bases are TGTGCCAGCAGCAGACTACAGGGGAACTATGGCTACACCTTC.